This TCR beta chain is drawn from a study of T-cell memory formation after mild COVID-19. This clonotype has more than one count but fewer than ten. The CDR3 has 11 residues. Germline V CDR1 and CDR2: DFQATT, SNEGSKA (reference sequence). Trimming took 1 base from V and 12 from J, leaving 12 bases between them. TCRdb re-called the 5' RACE reads through MiXCR, storing one row per CDR3 protein. The repertoire consists of 340,000 or so distinct CDR3 sequences, with roughly 13% occurring once and the leading ten covering 20% to 25%. V gene TRBV20-1 combines with J gene TRBJ1-2; D uncertain. The source of this sequence is a man younger than 35 who had mild COVID-19 (a few samples of this study predate the infection). Cell type and time point are not known. Sequenced material: PBMCs or a T cell subset sorted from them (not recorded which). CDR3 DNA sequence: TGCAGTGCTAGAGTTCGGACTAAGCACACCTTC. This encodes CSARVRTKHTF.